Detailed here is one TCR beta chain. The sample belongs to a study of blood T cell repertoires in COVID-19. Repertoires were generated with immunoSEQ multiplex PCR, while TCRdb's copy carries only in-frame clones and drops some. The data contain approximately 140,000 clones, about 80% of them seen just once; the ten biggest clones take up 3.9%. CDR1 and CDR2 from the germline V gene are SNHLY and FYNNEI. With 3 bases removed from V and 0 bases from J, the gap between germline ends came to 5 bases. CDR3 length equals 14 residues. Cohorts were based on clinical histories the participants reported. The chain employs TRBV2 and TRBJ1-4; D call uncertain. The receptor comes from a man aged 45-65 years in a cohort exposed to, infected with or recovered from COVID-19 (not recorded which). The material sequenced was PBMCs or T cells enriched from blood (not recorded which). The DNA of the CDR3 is TGTGCCAGCAGTGATCCAGCAACTAATGAAAAACTGTTTTTT. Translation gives CASSDPATNEKLFF.